This record covers a single TCR beta chain. Antigen: not known. The germline V gene has CDR1 MNHEY and CDR2 SMNVEV (reference sequence). CDR3 size: 14 residues. V lost 2 bases and J 3 bases, leaving 8 bases between the germline ends. This sample is part of a study of T cell repertoires in cytomegalovirus infection. MiXCR, run by TCRdb on the reads, gives a single entry per CDR3 protein. The table has 650,000 to 900,000 distinct CDR3 sequences, 30% to 35% seen once. The genes are TRBV27 and TRBJ1-5, with no clear D. The sequencing used cultured CD8+ T cells from PBMCs, collected from culture after CMV antigen stimulation. The source is a human donor in good health (CMV status not recorded). Some clones in this sample may be carry-over from other donors' samples. Here the CDR3 DNA reads TGTGCCAGCAGTTTAACTCGCTACAATCAGCCCCAGCATTTT. As protein: CASSLTRYNQPQHF.